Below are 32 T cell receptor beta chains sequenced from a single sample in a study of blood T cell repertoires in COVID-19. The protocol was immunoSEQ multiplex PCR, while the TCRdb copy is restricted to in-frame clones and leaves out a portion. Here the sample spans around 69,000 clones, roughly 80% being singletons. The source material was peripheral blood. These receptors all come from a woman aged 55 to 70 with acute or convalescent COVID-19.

In DNA form, the CDR3 reads TGTGCCAGCAGCTTAGGGTCGGGACATGAGCACACCGGGGAGCTGTTTTTT. This gives the protein CASSLGSGHEHTGELFF. This sequence joins TRBV5-6 and TRBJ2-2; a possible D gene is TRBD1 (6 bases). Germline lookup yields CDR1 SGHDT and CDR2 YYEEEE. This CDR3 comprises 17 residues. The V gene lost 2 bases and the J gene lost 3 bases, with 17 bases spanning the gap.

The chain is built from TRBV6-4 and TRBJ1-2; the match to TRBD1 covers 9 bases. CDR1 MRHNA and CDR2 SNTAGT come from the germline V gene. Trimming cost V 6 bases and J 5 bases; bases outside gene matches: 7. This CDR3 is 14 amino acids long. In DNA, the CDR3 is TGTGCCAGCAGCCCGGGACAGGGAGGTTATGGCTACACCTTC. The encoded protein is CASSPGQGGYGYTF.

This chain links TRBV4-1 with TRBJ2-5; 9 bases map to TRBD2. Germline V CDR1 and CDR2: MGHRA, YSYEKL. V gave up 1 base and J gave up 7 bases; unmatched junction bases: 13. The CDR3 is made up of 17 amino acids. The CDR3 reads CASSQGTSGSGLGTQYF. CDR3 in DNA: TGCGCCAGCAGCCAAGGTACTAGCGGGTCCGGGCTGGGGACCCAGTACTTC.

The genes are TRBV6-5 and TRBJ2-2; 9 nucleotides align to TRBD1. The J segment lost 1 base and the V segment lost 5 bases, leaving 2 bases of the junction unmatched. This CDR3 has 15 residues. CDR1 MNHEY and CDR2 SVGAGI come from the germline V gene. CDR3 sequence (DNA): TGTGCCAGCAGTCCGGACAGGGGGAACACCGGGGAGCTGTTTTTT. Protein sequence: CASSPDRGNTGELFF.

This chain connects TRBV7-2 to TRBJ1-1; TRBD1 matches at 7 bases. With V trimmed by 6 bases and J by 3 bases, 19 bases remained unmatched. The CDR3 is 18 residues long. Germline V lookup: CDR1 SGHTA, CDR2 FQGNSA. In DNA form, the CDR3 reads TGTGCCAGCAGTAAGAGACAGGGACGAATTATCGGGGACACTGAAGCTTTCTTT. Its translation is CASSKRQGRIIGDTEAFF.

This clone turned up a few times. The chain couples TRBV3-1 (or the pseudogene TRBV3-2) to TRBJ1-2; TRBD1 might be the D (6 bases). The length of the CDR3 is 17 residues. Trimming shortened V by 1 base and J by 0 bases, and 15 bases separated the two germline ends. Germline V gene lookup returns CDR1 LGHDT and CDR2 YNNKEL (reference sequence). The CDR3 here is CASSQVGGKGANYGYTF. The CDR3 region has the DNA TGTGCCAGCAGCCAAGTCGGGGGGAAGGGGGCTAACTATGGCTACACCTTC.

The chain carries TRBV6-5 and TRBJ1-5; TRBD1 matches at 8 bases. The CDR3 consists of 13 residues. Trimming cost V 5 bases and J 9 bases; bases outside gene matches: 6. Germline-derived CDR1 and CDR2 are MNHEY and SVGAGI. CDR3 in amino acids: CASSQDRAMPQHF. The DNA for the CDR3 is TGTGCCAGCAGTCAGGACAGGGCGATGCCCCAGCATTTT.

CDR3 residues: CASSFTGGSYEQYF. The CDR3 region has the DNA TGCGCCAGCAGCTTCACAGGGGGATCCTACGAGCAGTACTTC. The genes are TRBV5-1 and TRBJ2-7; TRBD1 agrees at 8 bases. This CDR3 spans 14 amino acids. Per the germline V gene, CDR1 is SGHRS and CDR2 is YFSETQ. V lost 2 bases and J lost 1; bases outside the gene matches: 2.

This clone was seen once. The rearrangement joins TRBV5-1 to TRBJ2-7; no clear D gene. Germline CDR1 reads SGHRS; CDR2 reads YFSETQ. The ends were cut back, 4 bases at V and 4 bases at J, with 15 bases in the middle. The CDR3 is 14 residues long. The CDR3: CASSRTSGSYEQYF. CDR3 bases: TGCGCCAGCAGCAGAACATCCGGGTCATACGAGCAGTACTTC. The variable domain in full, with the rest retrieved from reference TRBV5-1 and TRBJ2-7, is KAGVTQTPRYLIKTRGQQVTLSCSPISGHRSVSWYQQTPGQGLQFLFEYFSETQRNKGNFPGRFSGRQFSNSRSEMNVSTLELGDSALYLCASSRTSGSYEQYFGPGTRLTVT.

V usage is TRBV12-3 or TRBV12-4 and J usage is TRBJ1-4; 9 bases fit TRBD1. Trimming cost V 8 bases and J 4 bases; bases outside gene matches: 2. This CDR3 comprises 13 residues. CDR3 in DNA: TGTGCCAGCCAGGGACAGGGTAATGAAAAACTGTTTTTT. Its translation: CASQGQGNEKLFF.

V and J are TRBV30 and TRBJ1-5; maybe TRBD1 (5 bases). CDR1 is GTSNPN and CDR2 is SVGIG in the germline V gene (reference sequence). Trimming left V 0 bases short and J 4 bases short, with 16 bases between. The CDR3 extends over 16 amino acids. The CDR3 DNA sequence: TGTGCCTGGAGTGTACGGGGCCTCGGGAGGAATCAGCCCCAGCATTTT. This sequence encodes CAWSVRGLGRNQPQHF.

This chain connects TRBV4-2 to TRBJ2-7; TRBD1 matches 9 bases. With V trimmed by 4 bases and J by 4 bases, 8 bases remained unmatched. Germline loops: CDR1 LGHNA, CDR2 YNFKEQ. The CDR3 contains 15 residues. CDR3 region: CASSPRDRVLYEQYF. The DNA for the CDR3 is TGTGCCAGCAGCCCCCGGGACAGGGTCTTATACGAGCAGTACTTC.

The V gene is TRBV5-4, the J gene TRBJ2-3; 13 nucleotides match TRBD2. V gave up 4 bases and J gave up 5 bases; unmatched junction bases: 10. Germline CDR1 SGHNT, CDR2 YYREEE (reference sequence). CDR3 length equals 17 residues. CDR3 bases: TGTGCCAGCAGCAAACACGGGACTAGCGGGGTTGGAGATACGCAGTATTTT. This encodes CASSKHGTSGVGDTQYF.

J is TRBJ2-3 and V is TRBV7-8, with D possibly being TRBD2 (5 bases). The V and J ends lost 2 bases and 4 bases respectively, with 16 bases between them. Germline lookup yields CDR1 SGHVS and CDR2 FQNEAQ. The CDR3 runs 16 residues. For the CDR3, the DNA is TGTGCCAGCAGCTTATTTAGCGTAGGGAGCGCAGATACGCAGTATTTT. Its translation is CASSLFSVGSADTQYF.

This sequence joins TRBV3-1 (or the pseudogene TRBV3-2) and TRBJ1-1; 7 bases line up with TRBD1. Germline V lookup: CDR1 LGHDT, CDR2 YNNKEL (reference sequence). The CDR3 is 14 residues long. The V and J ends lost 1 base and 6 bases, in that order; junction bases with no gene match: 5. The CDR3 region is CASSQVGTASEAFF. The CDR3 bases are TGTGCCAGCAGCCAAGTTGGGACAGCATCTGAAGCTTTCTTT.

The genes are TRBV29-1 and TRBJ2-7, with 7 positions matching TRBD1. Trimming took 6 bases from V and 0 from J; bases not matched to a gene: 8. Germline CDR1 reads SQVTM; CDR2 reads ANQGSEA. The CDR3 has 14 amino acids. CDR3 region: CSVGTGQPSYEQYF. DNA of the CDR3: TGCAGCGTCGGGACGGGACAGCCCTCCTACGAGCAGTACTTC.

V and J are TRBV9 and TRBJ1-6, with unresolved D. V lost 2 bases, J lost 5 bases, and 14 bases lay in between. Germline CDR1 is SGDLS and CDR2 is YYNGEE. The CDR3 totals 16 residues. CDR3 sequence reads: CASSVLPEPNNSPLHF. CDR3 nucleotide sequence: TGTGCCAGCAGCGTGCTACCCGAACCAAATAATTCACCCCTCCACTTT.

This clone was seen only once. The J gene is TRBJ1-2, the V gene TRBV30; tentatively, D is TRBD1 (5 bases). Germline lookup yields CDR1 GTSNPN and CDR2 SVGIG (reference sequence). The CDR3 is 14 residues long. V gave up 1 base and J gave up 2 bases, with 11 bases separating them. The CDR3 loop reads CAWSETAINYGYTF. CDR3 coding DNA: TGTGCCTGGAGTGAGACAGCGATCAACTATGGCTACACCTTC.

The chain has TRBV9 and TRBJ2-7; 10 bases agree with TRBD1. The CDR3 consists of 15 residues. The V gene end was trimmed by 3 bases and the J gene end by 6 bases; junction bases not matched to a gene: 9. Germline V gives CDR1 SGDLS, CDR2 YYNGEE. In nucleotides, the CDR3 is TGTGCCAGCAGCGGAATAGGGACAGGGGCTGGCGAGCAGTACTTC. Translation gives CASSGIGTGAGEQYF.

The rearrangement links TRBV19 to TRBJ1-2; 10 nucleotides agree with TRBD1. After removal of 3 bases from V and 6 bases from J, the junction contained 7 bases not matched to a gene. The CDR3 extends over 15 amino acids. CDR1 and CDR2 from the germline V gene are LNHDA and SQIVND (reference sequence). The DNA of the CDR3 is TGTGCCAGTAGTATTCTAGGCGGGACAGGGGATGGCTACACCTTC. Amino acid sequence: CASSILGGTGDGYTF.

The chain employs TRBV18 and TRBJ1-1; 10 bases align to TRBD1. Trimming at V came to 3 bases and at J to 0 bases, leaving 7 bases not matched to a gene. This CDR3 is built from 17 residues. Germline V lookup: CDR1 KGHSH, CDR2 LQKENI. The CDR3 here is CASSPSGQGYMNTEAFF. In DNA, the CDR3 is TGTGCCAGCTCACCGTCGGGACAGGGGTACATGAACACTGAAGCTTTCTTT.

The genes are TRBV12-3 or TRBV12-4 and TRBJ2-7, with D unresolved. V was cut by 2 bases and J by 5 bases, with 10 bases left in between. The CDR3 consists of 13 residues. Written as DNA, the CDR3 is TGTGCCAGCAGTTTACGCGGAGTGCACGAGCAGTACTTC. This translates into CASSLRGVHEQYF.

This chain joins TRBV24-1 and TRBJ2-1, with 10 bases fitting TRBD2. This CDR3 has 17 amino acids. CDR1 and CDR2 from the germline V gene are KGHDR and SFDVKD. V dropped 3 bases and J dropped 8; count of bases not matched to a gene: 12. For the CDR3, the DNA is TGTGCCACCAGTGATCCATCCACTAGCGGGAATTTAGATGAGCAGTTCTTC. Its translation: CATSDPSTSGNLDEQFF.

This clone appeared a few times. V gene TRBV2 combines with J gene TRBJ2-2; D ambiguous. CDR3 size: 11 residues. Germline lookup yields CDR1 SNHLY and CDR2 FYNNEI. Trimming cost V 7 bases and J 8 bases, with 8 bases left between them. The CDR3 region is CASTNSGELFF. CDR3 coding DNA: TGTGCCAGCACCAACAGTGGGGAGCTGTTTTTT.

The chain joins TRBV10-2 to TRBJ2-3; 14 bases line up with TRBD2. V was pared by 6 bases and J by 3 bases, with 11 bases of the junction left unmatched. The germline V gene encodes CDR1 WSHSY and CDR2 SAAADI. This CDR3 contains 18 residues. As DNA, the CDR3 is TGCGCCAGCAGCGGCCCGGGACTAGCGGGAGTAAGGACAGATACGCAGTATTTT. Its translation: CASSGPGLAGVRTDTQYF.

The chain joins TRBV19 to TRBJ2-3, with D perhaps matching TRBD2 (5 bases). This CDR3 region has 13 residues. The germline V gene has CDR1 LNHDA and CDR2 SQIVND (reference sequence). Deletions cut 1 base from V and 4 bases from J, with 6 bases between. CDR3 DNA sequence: TGTGCCAGTAGTATAGGTAGCGCAGATACGCAGTATTTT. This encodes CASSIGSADTQYF.

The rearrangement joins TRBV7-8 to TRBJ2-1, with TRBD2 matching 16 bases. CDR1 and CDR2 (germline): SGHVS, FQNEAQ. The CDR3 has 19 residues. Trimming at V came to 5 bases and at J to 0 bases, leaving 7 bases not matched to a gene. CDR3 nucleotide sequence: TGTGCCAGCAGCGAGGGACTAGCGGGGGGGGTAAGCTCCTACAATGAGCAGTTCTTC. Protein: CASSEGLAGGVSSYNEQFF.

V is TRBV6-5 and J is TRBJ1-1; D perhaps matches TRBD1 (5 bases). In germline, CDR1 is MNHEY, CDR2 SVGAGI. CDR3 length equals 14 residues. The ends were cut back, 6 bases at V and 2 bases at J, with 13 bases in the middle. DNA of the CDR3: TGTGCCAGCAGACGCGGGGCGCGTAACACTGAAGCTTTCTTT. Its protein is CASRRGARNTEAFF.

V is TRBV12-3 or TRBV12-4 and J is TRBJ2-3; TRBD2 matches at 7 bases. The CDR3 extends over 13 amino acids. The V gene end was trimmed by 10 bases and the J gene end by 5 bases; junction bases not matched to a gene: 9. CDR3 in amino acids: CANRHSGGDTQYF. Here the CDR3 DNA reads TGTGCCAACAGACATTCGGGGGGAGATACGCAGTATTTT.

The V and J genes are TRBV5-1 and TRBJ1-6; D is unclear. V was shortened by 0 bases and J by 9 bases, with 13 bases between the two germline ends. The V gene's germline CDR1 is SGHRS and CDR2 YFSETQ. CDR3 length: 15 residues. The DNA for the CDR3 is TGCGCCAGCAGCTTGGCAGGTGTGCAAGTTTCACCCCTCCACTTT. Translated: CASSLAGVQVSPLHF.

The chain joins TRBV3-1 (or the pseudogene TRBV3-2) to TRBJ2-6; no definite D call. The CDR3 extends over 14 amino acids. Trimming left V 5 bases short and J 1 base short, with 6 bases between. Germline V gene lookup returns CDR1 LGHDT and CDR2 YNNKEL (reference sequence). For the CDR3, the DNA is TGTGCCAGCAGCTTTCAATCTGGGGCCAACGTCCTGACTTTC. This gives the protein CASSFQSGANVLTF.

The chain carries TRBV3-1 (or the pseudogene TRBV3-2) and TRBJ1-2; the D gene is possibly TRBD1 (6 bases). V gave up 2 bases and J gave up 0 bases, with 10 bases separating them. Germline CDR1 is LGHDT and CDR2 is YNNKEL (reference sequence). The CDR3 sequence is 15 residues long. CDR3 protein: CASSQQGIANYGYTF. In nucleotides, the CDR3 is TGTGCCAGCAGCCAACAGGGGATAGCTAACTATGGCTACACCTTC.